Listed below are T cell receptor beta chains from one sample, sequenced in a study of blood T cell repertoires in COVID-19. Measured with immunoSEQ multiplex PCR; TCRdb has only the in-frame clones, and not every one. The repertoire holds a few hundred thousand clones, with around nine tenths as singletons. The sequenced material came from peripheral blood. These receptors were taken from a woman in her 30s with COVID-19, enrolled during active disease. Each CDR3 is given without its conserved first and last residue.

>TRBV30
AWDRGGMNTGELF
>TRBV25-1
ASRGTEVYGYT
>TRBV7-2
ASSRSLAGGNNEQF
>TRBV28
ASSLAGLAYEQY
>TRBV19
ASSIRSLSNTEAF
>TRBV2
ASRPGQGGYEQY
>TRBV21-1
ASSKARVAHSTDTQY
>TRBV6-5
ASSRQGGQPQH
>TRBV3-1/TRBV3-2
ASSQALAGETQY
>TRBV5-4
ASSPILDRGLGYT
>TRBV12-3/TRBV12-4
ASGETGPQEQY
>TRBV10-3
AISESRVPGETQY
>TRBV19
ASKAGGPSGELF
>TRBV30
AWDPGQGWLGANVLT
>TRBV19
AIQDRVEGYT
>TRBV20-1
SALDSSEAF
>TRBV6-5
ASSYQTGRNSPLH
>TRBV3-1/TRBV3-2
ASSPQGGVGKLF
>TRBV11-2
ATRDLDYEQY
>TRBV27
ASSPTGGRRAEAF
>TRBV6-1
ASSDGQLHSPLH
>TRBV5-6
ASSFRGSRGAV
>TRBV18
ASSPQGSDTIY
>TRBV5-1
ASSLGSRASGRREQY
>TRBV30
AWSGTVRQPQH
>TRBV4-3
ASSQNLGLRGGEQY
>TRBV28
ASSFWGQGSKQPQH
>TRBV30
AWSPQGGTEAF
>TRBV29-1
SVDSQAPTENTIY
>TRBV7-9
ASSLASTGWSEAQY
>TRBV5-5
ASSFGTSSFEQY
>TRBV5-1
ASSERVGNTIY
>TRBV6-2/TRBV6-3
ASSPLVAGSTEAF
>TRBV5-1
ASSLEPGPWTQY
>TRBV6-6
ASSPPDRTGNTIY
>TRBV10-1
ASSSGDSDEKLF
>TRBV30
AWRTGAWDYEQY
>TRBV21-1
ASSKAFGRGTGELF
>TRBV12-3/TRBV12-4
ASSYLEVEAF
>TRBV27
ASSLFAGYDTEAF
>TRBV10-3
ASGRGEGDTQY
>TRBV10-1
ASSEGRIPYEQY
>TRBV24-1
ATSFPAGGYNEQF
>TRBV5-1
ASSAEPRADTQY
>TRBV3-1/TRBV3-2
ASSQVGAPGYGYT
>TRBV6-2/TRBV6-3
ASSYYSGLVPYEQY
>TRBV4-1
ASSQIPGTVGSQPQH
>TRBV6-4
ASSDSGEGQPQH
>TRBV7-9
ASSLELAVTGELF
>TRBV28
ASSKLAGVAGELF
>TRBV2
ASSGAGMTYNEQF
>TRBV16
ASSPFGTTRGTEAF
>TRBV20-1
SASSGRRYPGGEQF
>TRBV19
ASSIDDTSGRNEQY
>TRBV6-5
ASNPWGLGGDEQY